The rows below give T cell receptor beta chains drawn from one sample of a study of T cells after yellow fever vaccination. From the 5' RACE reads, TCRdb called clonotypes with MiXCR, one entry per CDR3 protein. The profile shows about 630,000 distinct CDR3 sequences, 10% to 15% of them singletons. Source: PBMCs, taken on the day of the yellow fever booster vaccination. The receptors derive from a man aged 30 to 39 who received the YFV17D yellow fever vaccine. Both conserved end residues are part of each CDR3. A D gene is named only where the DNA matches it firmly. For some rows the clone size is stated as once, few or many, or as a class when expanded; others skip it.

v_gene	d_gene	j_gene	abundance	CDR3aa	CDR3nt
TRBV20-1	NA	TRBJ2-1	many	CSARERSSIEQFF	TGCAGTGCTAGAGAGCGTTCGTCGATTGAGCAGTTCTTC
TRBV6-1	NA	TRBJ1-3	few	CASSALTGKNTIYF	TGTGCCAGCAGTGCCTTAACGGGGAAAAACACCATATATTTT
TRBV7-2	NA	TRBJ2-5	once	CASSLIGRGASRETQYF	TGTGCCAGCAGCTTAATAGGTCGGGGCGCGAGTAGGGAGACCCAGTACTTC
TRBV5-5	NA	TRBJ2-7	few	CASSLTPQIGYEQYF	TGTGCCAGCAGCTTGACCCCCCAAATAGGCTACGAGCAGTACTTC
TRBV12-3/TRBV12-4	TRBD1	TRBJ2-7	NA	CASSLGTGRNHEQYF	TGTGCCAGCAGTTTAGGGACAGGGAGAAACCACGAGCAGTACTTC
TRBV7-2	NA	TRBJ2-7	few	CASSLDALGHPSYEQYF	TGTGCCAGCAGCTTGGACGCCCTAGGGCACCCGAGCTACGAGCAGTACTTC
TRBV20-1	NA	TRBJ2-4	many	CSPDELVKNIQYF	TGCAGTCCGGACGAATTGGTCAAAAACATTCAGTATTTC
TRBV6-2/TRBV6-3	NA	TRBJ1-2	NA	CASSIRRGPVGYTF	TGTGCCAGCAGTATACGTCGGGGACCGGTTGGCTACACCTTC
TRBV29-1	NA	TRBJ2-5	NA	CSVRANLRETQYF	TGCAGCGTCCGGGCCAACTTAAGGGAGACCCAGTACTTC
TRBV4-2	NA	TRBJ2-3	few	CASSRGQGEADTQYF	TGTGCCAGCAGCCGCGGCCAGGGTGAAGCAGATACGCAGTATTTT
TRBV7-2	NA	TRBJ2-1	NA	CASSFIGSSYNEQFF	TGTGCCAGCAGCTTCATCGGGAGCTCCTACAATGAGCAGTTCTTC
TRBV7-2	NA	TRBJ2-1	many	CASSLVRDNEQFF	TGTGCCAGCAGCTTAGTCAGAGACAATGAGCAGTTCTTC
TRBV5-1	TRBD2	TRBJ2-5	few	CASSLALIAGVDETQYF	TGCGCCAGCAGCTTGGCCTTGATTGCGGGAGTGGATGAGACCCAGTACTTC
TRBV10-3	NA	TRBJ2-1	NA	CAISGGSSYNEQFF	TGTGCCATCTCGGGCGGGTCCTCCTACAATGAGCAGTTCTTC
TRBV20-1	NA	TRBJ1-1	NA	CSAFGQLMNTEAFF	TGCAGTGCTTTTGGACAGTTGATGAACACTGAAGCTTTCTTT
TRBV5-1	TRBD2	TRBJ2-7	NA	CASSYTAGMAYEQYF	TGCGCCAGCAGCTACACAGCGGGGATGGCCTACGAGCAGTACTTC
TRBV21-1	NA	TRBJ1-5	once	CASPEGCSNQPQHF	TGTGCCAGTCCCGAGGGATGTAGCAATCAGCCCCAGCATTTT
TRBV20-1	TRBD2	TRBJ2-7	few	CSALGLAESYEQYF	TGCAGTGCTCTTGGACTAGCGGAATCCTACGAGCAGTACTTC
TRBV14	TRBD2	TRBJ2-1	few	CASSPEGTTYNEQFF	TGTGCCAGCAGCCCTGAGGGGACTACCTACAATGAGCAGTTCTTC
TRBV5-1	NA	TRBJ1-5	few	CASSLGPGNQPQHF	TGCGCCAGCAGCTTGGGGCCAGGAAATCAGCCCCAGCATTTT
TRBV9	NA	TRBJ2-1	many	CASSVDNEQFF	TGTGCCAGCAGCGTCGACAATGAGCAGTTCTTC
TRBV19	TRBD2	TRBJ2-1	NA	CASSKDGTTYNEQFF	TGTGCCAGTAGTAAGGACGGGACTACCTACAATGAGCAGTTCTTC
TRBV28	NA	TRBJ1-2	few	CASSLSDPFYGYTF	TGTGCCAGCAGTTTATCGGACCCTTTCTATGGCTACACCTTC
TRBV20-1	NA	TRBJ1-2	few	CSGVSGARYGYTF	TGCAGCGGCGTCTCGGGGGCTCGATATGGCTACACCTTC
TRBV5-6	NA	TRBJ2-1	NA	CASSLAFRNEQFF	TGTGCCAGCAGCTTGGCGTTTAGAAATGAGCAGTTCTTC
TRBV5-6	TRBD1	TRBJ2-1	NA	CASSSTGGRYNEQFF	TGTGCCAGCAGTTCGACAGGGGGTCGGTACAATGAGCAGTTCTTC
TRBV5-1	TRBD2	TRBJ2-1	few	CASRGLAGVGEQFF	TGCGCCAGCAGGGGACTAGCGGGAGTGGGTGAGCAGTTCTTC
TRBV18	NA	TRBJ2-1	NA	CASSPPAGYNEQFF	TGTGCCAGCTCACCACCGGCGGGGTACAATGAGCAGTTCTTC
TRBV5-6	NA	TRBJ2-7	few	CASSLTAGQGTYEQYF	TGTGCCAGCAGCCTTACTGCAGGGCAGGGAACCTACGAGCAGTACTTC
TRBV9	TRBD1	TRBJ2-7	few	CASSAGQGLSYEQYF	TGTGCCAGCAGCGCAGGACAGGGATTGTCCTACGAGCAGTACTTC
TRBV4-2	NA	TRBJ2-7	few	CASSLRINLRHEQYF	TGTGCCAGCAGCCTCAGAATCAATCTCCGCCACGAGCAGTACTTC
TRBV6-6	TRBD2	TRBJ2-7	NA	CAIWTSGSYEQYF	TGTGCCATCTGGACTAGCGGGTCCTACGAGCAGTACTTC
TRBV20-1	TRBD2	TRBJ2-5	few	CSARAGREETQYF	TGCAGTGCTAGAGCAGGGAGGGAAGAGACCCAGTACTTC
TRBV7-2	NA	TRBJ1-6	few	CASSPRGADNSPLHF	TGTGCCAGCAGCCCTCGGGGGGCTGATAATTCACCCCTCCACTTT
TRBV6-2/TRBV6-3	NA	TRBJ1-1	many	CASTFSLGSNTEAFF	TGTGCCAGCACCTTCTCACTGGGGAGCAACACTGAAGCTTTCTTT
TRBV7-2	NA	TRBJ2-7	many	CASSLQDTYEQYF	TGTGCCAGCAGCTTGCAGGATACCTACGAGCAGTACTTC
TRBV10-1	NA	TRBJ1-1	few	CACTKPWVNTEAFF	TGCGCCTGCACTAAGCCGTGGGTGAACACTGAAGCTTTCTTT
TRBV12-3/TRBV12-4	TRBD2	TRBJ2-3	NA	CASSKAGARDTQYF	TGTGCCAGCAGTAAAGCGGGAGCCCGCGATACGCAGTATTTT
TRBV9	TRBD2	TRBJ2-3	NA	CASSPSGRAADTQYF	TGTGCCAGCAGCCCAAGCGGGAGGGCCGCGGATACGCAGTATTTT
TRBV20-1	NA	TRBJ2-7	NA	CSARERLYEQYF	TGCAGTGCTAGAGAACGGCTCTACGAGCAGTACTTC
TRBV7-9	NA	TRBJ2-5	NA	CASESGRIIETQYF	TGTGCCAGCGAATCAGGAAGGATAATCGAGACCCAGTACTTC